This T cell receptor beta chain originates from a study of blood T cells in healthy people across ages. Study summary: Template-switching capture recovered about one barcoded beta molecule per two T cells.

The CDR3 covers 12 residues. V was trimmed by 3 bases and J by 4 bases, leaving 8 bases between them. The germline CDR1 and CDR2 sequences are DFQATT and SNEGSKA (reference sequence). This clonotype was picked up a small number of times. The authors ran a second PCR of roughly 6 to 12 cycles using a sample-barcoded 5' primer and a J-beta primer mix. Unique molecular identifiers of 12 random nucleotides labeled each cDNA. Paired-end reads containing CDR3 totaled no fewer than 2.5 million for each sample. Via MiXCR, TCRdb re-called the 5' RACE reads, giving one row per CDR3 protein. The sample comprises hundreds of thousands of distinct CDR3 sequences, around 50% of which are singletons, and around 25% rests with the top ten.

Sample: blood. The sequence was obtained from a man aged 35-49 years in good health. J is TRBJ2-3 and V is TRBV20-1, with D maybe TRBD1 (5 bases). The CDR3 DNA reads as TGCAGTGCTAGCAGACAGTCAGATACGCAGTATTTT. It encodes CSASRQSDTQYF.